Presented here are 27 T cell receptor beta chains from one specimen sequenced in a study of control samples from healthy donors and cancer patients. This table comes from immunoSEQ multiplex PCR, and its TCRdb copy is limited to in-frame clones, with some not included. The table includes approximately 100,000 clones, 80% to 90% detected once. Sequenced input: blood. The receptors stem from a man aged 25-40 years in good health.

The rearrangement links TRBV30 to TRBJ1-3; the D is unclear. The CDR3 consists of 14 residues. Germline V gene data show CDR1 as GTSNPN and CDR2 as SVGIG (reference sequence). V shed 8 bases and J shed 0 bases, with 14 bases lying between them. CDR3 nucleotide sequence: TGTGCCCATGAGGGCAGAGTCTCTGGAAACACCATATATTTT. This gives the protein CAHEGRVSGNTIYF.

The chain links TRBV30 to TRBJ1-5, with D tentatively TRBD1 (5 bases). Germline CDR1 GTSNPN, CDR2 SVGIG (reference sequence). The CDR3 sequence is 16 residues long. Trimming cost V 0 bases and J 3 bases, with 15 bases left between them. CDR3 loop: CAWSVLGGKNNQPQHF. The CDR3 nucleotides are TGTGCCTGGAGTGTACTCGGGGGGAAAAACAATCAGCCCCAGCATTTT.

This clone was seen only once. This chain links TRBV14 with TRBJ2-5; unclear D gene. V lost 4 bases and J lost 1, with 7 bases in between. Germline CDR1 reads SGHDN; CDR2 reads FVKESK. The CDR3 spans 13 residues. For the CDR3, the DNA is TGTGCCAGCAGCCCTTGGGCCCAAGAGACCCAGTACTTC. Amino acid sequence: CASSPWAQETQYF.

The chain couples TRBV7-2 to TRBJ2-1, with a weak D call TRBD2 (6 bases). Germline CDR1 reads SGHTA; CDR2 reads FQGNSA. The length of the CDR3 is 14 residues. With 6 bases removed from V and 4 bases from J, the gap between germline ends came to 13 bases. CDR3 in DNA: TGTGCCAGCAGGGAGGGGTCAGAATACAATGAGCAGTTCTTC. This translates into CASREGSEYNEQFF.

The chain links TRBV5-6 to TRBJ2-7; perhaps TRBD2 as D (7 bases). This CDR3 has 16 amino acids. V was shortened by 0 bases and J by 0 bases, with 13 bases between the two germline ends. The germline V gene encodes CDR1 SGHDT and CDR2 YYEEEE. CDR3 sequence (DNA): TGTGCCAGCAGCTTGGGGGGAGGGACATACTCCTACGAGCAGTACTTC. Translation gives CASSLGGGTYSYEQYF.

The chain uses TRBV3-1 (or the pseudogene TRBV3-2) and TRBJ2-1, with 10 bases identical to TRBD2. J was trimmed by 9 bases and V by 0 bases; bases with no gene match: 5. The CDR3 has 15 amino acids. CDR1 and CDR2 (germline): LGHDT, YNNKEL (reference sequence). CDR3: CASSQDASGSAEQFF. For the CDR3, the DNA is TGTGCCAGCAGCCAAGATGCTAGCGGGAGTGCTGAGCAGTTCTTC.

The V gene is TRBV9, the J gene TRBJ2-5; maybe TRBD1 (6 bases). With 0 bases removed from V and 2 bases from J, the gap between germline ends came to 8 bases. The V gene's germline CDR1 is SGDLS and CDR2 YYNGEE. The CDR3 is made up of 14 amino acids. The CDR3 loop reads CASSVGGQQETQYF. DNA for the CDR3: TGTGCCAGCAGCGTAGGGGGACAACAAGAGACCCAGTACTTC. Full variable domain (outside the CDR3, taken from reference TRBV9 and TRBJ2-5): DSGVTQTPKHLITATGQRVTLRCSPRSGDLSVYWYQQSLDQGLQFLIQYYNGEERAKGNILERFSAQQFPDLHSELNLSSLELGDSALYFCASSVGGQQETQYFGPGTRLLVL.

V is TRBV13 and J is TRBJ1-2; no reliable D call. The germline CDR1 and CDR2 sequences are PRHDT and FYEKMQ (reference sequence). CDR3 length equals 11 residues. V shed 0 bases and J shed 4 bases, with 0 bases lying between them. This CDR3 reads CASSLGYGYTF. CDR3 nucleotide sequence: TGTGCCAGCAGCTTAGGCTATGGCTACACCTTC.

The CDR3 DNA is TGTGCCAGCAGTTTCGCGGGCCCTTGGGCCAACGTCCTGACTTTC. Its protein product is CASSFAGPWANVLTF. The chain uses TRBV27 and TRBJ2-6, with TRBD2 as a possible D gene (5 bases). Between the trimmed V and J ends, which lost 3 bases and 5 bases, there was a span of 11 bases. CDR3 length: 15 residues. Germline loops: CDR1 MNHEY, CDR2 SMNVEV (reference sequence). The whole variable domain, filled in from reference TRBV27 and TRBJ2-6, reads EAQVTQNPRYLITVTGKKLTVTCSQNMNHEYMSWYRQDPGLGLRQIYYSMNVEVTDKGDVPEGYKVSRKEKRNFPLILESPSPNQTSLYFCASSFAGPWANVLTFGAGSRLTVL.

In its sample, this clone was seen a few times. The V and J genes are TRBV6-6 and TRBJ2-6; the D gene is possibly TRBD2 (5 bases). V was clipped by 6 bases and J by 2 bases, with 11 bases between them. The length of the CDR3 is 15 residues. CDR1 is MNHNY, CDR2 SVGAGI, per germline (reference sequence). In DNA form, the CDR3 reads TGTGCCAGCAGAACACTACTAGCTGGGGCCAACGTCCTGACTTTC. It encodes CASRTLLAGANVLTF.

The rearrangement links TRBV6-2 or TRBV6-3 to TRBJ2-5, with 9 nucleotides matching TRBD1. The CDR3 contains 16 residues. Trimming removed 5 bases from V and 5 bases from J; junction bases left unmatched: 12. Germline loops: CDR1 MNHEY, CDR2 SVGEGT. CDR3 in amino acids: CASSLDRDRVGETQYF. In DNA, the CDR3 is TGTGCCAGCAGTCTCGACCGGGACAGGGTAGGGGAGACCCAGTACTTC.

The gene calls are TRBV5-6 and TRBJ2-2, with D perhaps TRBD1 (5 bases). The germline V and J ends were trimmed by 0 bases and 1 base, with 7 bases remaining between them. The CDR3 consists of 15 residues. Germline V gives CDR1 SGHDT, CDR2 YYEEEE. The CDR3 bases are TGTGCCAGCAGCTTGGTTGACAGGAACACCGGGGAGCTGTTTTTT. This translates into CASSLVDRNTGELFF.

The genes are TRBV7-3 and TRBJ2-1, with 12 positions matching TRBD2. The J segment lost 5 bases and the V segment lost 5 bases, leaving 4 bases of the junction unmatched. The germline CDR1 and CDR2 sequences are SGHTA and FQGTGA. The CDR3 sequence is 15 residues long. CDR3 loop: CASSKSSGRDNEQFF. In DNA, the CDR3 is TGTGCCAGCAGCAAATCTAGCGGGAGGGACAATGAGCAGTTCTTC.

V usage is TRBV3-1 (or the pseudogene TRBV3-2) and J usage is TRBJ1-2; 8 positions match TRBD1. Germline CDR1 and CDR2: LGHDT and YNNKEL (reference sequence). With 3 bases clipped from V and 4 bases from J, the junction kept 10 bases outside the gene matches. The CDR3 covers 16 residues. CDR3 sequence: CASSQAGTGASYGYTF. The CDR3 DNA reads as TGTGCCAGCAGCCAGGCTGGGACAGGAGCGTCCTATGGCTACACCTTC.

CDR3 coding DNA: TGTGCCAGCAGCTATGGCTACTTAGCGGGAGGACGGGGAGATACGCAGTATTTT. Protein: CASSYGYLAGGRGDTQYF. The chain recombines TRBV7-3 with TRBJ2-3, with 10 bases identical to TRBD2. The CDR3 is 18 residues long. CDR1 and CDR2 (germline): SGHTA, FQGTGA. The trim removed 4 bases at V and 5 bases at J, leaving 15 bases unmatched.

The rearrangement uses TRBV19 and TRBJ2-1, with 8 bases lining up with TRBD2. CDR3 length: 13 residues. Germline V CDR1 and CDR2: LNHDA, SQIVND (reference sequence). With V trimmed by 5 bases and J by 5 bases, 2 bases remained unmatched. The DNA of the CDR3 is TGTGCCAGTAGTTCGGGGGGGGACAATGAGCAGTTCTTC. Protein product: CASSSGGDNEQFF.

In this sample, this clone turned up a few times. J is TRBJ2-7 and V is TRBV10-1, with no clear D. CDR1 WNHNN and CDR2 SYGVQD come from the germline V gene (reference sequence). The CDR3 covers 16 residues. Trimming stripped 2 bases from V and 2 bases from J, with 16 bases between. The CDR3 is CASSEPDRTLTYEQYF. As DNA, the CDR3 is TGCGCCAGCAGTGAGCCGGATAGGACCCTTACCTACGAGCAGTACTTC.

The chain carries TRBV4-1 and TRBJ2-7, with D hard to call. Looked up from germline, CDR1 is MGHRA and CDR2 is YSYEKL. CDR3 size: 15 residues. The V end lost 3 bases, the J end lost 0 bases, and 12 bases lay between the germline ends. In DNA, the CDR3 is TGCGCCAGCAGCCAGTCCGTTAGTAGCTCCTACGAGCAGTACTTC. Protein product: CASSQSVSSSYEQYF.

The rearrangement joins TRBV1 to TRBJ2-7; the table names TRBD1, a call not compared with the DNA. TRBV1 is a pseudogene locus. This CDR3 is built from 17 residues. CDR3 coding DNA: TGCACCAGCAGCCGAAGGACAGGGCGCACGTTGTCCTACGAGCAGTACTTC. Translating it yields CTSSRRTGRTLSYEQYF.

This clone was observed a single time. The chain joins TRBV5-1 to TRBJ2-3; no clear D. From germline, CDR1 is SGHRS and CDR2 YFSETQ. CDR3 length equals 16 residues. Trimming stripped 4 bases from V and 1 base from J, with 16 bases between. The CDR3 DNA follows: TGCGCCAGCAGCCCGAGATTCAATAAACGCACAGATACGCAGTATTTT. Translated, it gives CASSPRFNKRTDTQYF.

The chain joins TRBV9 to TRBJ2-2, with 7 positions matching TRBD2. The CDR3 consists of 16 residues. Trimming cost V 0 bases and J 3 bases; bases outside gene matches: 5. CDR1 and CDR2 (germline): SGDLS, YYNGEE. The CDR3 spells CASSVEGGSHTGELFF. CDR3 coding DNA: TGTGCCAGCAGCGTAGAGGGAGGGAGTCACACCGGGGAGCTGTTTTTT.

The chain has TRBV19 and TRBJ2-1; D is undetermined. Germline V gene lookup returns CDR1 LNHDA and CDR2 SQIVND (reference sequence). Trimming took 3 bases from V and 5 from J, leaving 14 bases between them. The length of the CDR3 is 15 residues. Here the CDR3 DNA reads TGTGCCAGTAGTATCTTGCTGGCATGGGACAATGAGCAGTTCTTC. Translating it yields CASSILLAWDNEQFF.

The chain is built from TRBV10-2 and TRBJ2-5; 9 nucleotides align to TRBD2. CDR1 and CDR2 (germline): WSHSY, SAAADI. V dropped 7 bases and J dropped 5; count of bases not matched to a gene: 5. The CDR3 is 13 residues long. CDR3 protein: CASILAGQETQYF. The CDR3, as DNA: TGCGCCAGCATTCTAGCGGGACAGGAGACCCAGTACTTC.

The chain combines TRBV2 with TRBJ2-7, with a weak D call TRBD1 (5 bases). The ends were cut back, 7 bases at V and 9 bases at J, with 22 bases in the middle. There are 14 residues in the CDR3. The V gene's germline CDR1 is SNHLY and CDR2 FYNNEI. The CDR3, as DNA: TGTGCCAGCAATCGGGCGGACAACACACCTGGGCAGTACTTC. Translated: CASNRADNTPGQYF. Full variable domain (outside the CDR3, taken from reference TRBV2 and TRBJ2-7): EPEVTQTPSHQVTQMGQEVILRCVPISNHLYFYWYRQILGQKVEFLVSFYNNEISEKSEIFDDQFSVERPDGSNFTLKIRSTKLEDSAMYFCASNRADNTPGQYFGPGTRLTVT.

This clone has just a few counts. The chain uses TRBV11-2 and TRBJ2-7, with TRBD1 as a possible D gene (5 bases). V was shortened by 5 bases and J by 2 bases, with 19 bases between the two germline ends. Germline CDR1 and CDR2: SGHAT and FQNNGV. The CDR3 contains 16 residues. CDR3 DNA sequence: TGTGCCAGCAGCCCAGCTTTAACAGGTTCAACCTACGAGCAGTACTTC. It encodes CASSPALTGSTYEQYF.

The table lists this clone with a few counts. This chain connects TRBV5-1 to TRBJ2-7; 8 bases fit TRBD2. Trimming took 0 bases from V and 2 from J; bases not matched to a gene: 7. The CDR3 covers 16 residues. The germline gives CDR1 SGHRS, CDR2 YFSETQ. CDR3 nucleotides: TGCGCCAGCAGCTTGGTGGGTAGCGGGACTCCCTACGAGCAGTACTTC. Its protein product is CASSLVGSGTPYEQYF.

This rearrangement joins TRBV6-4 to TRBJ2-7, with a weak D call TRBD1 (5 bases). The CDR3 is 15 residues long. The germline V gene encodes CDR1 MRHNA and CDR2 SNTAGT. V lost 3 bases to trimming and J lost 0 bases, with 12 bases between them. The chain's CDR3 is CASSDWTPHSYEQYF. The DNA of the CDR3 is TGTGCCAGCAGTGATTGGACACCTCACTCCTACGAGCAGTACTTC.